This T cell receptor (beta chain) is drawn from a study of tumor and adjacent non-tumor tissue in lung cancer. At the level of the study: The cohort had roughly 11 adenocarcinoma, 2 squamous cell and 1 small cell patients.

Study results and caveats: In normal lung, the top 100 clones were significantly more dominant than in tumor. TCR diversity was significantly greater in tumor than normal lung tissue.

Germline V CDR1 and CDR2: SEHNR, FQNEAQ (reference sequence). Trimming removed 8 bases from V and 2 bases from J; junction bases left unmatched: 9. This CDR3 is built from 15 residues. The library came from three nested PCR rounds adapted from ARM-PCR protocols. One entry per CDR3 protein, called by TCRdb with MiXCR from the multiplex PCR reads. The repertoire holds roughly 44,000 distinct CDR3 sequences, roughly 60% seen once, with over 15% in the top ten. This clonotype was seen many times. The antigen is undetermined. This sample's RNA came from whole unsorted tissue. The normal lung tissue was taken more than 3 cm from the tumor edge.

V and J are TRBV7-9 and TRBJ1-2, with TRBD1 matching 9 bases. This receptor was taken from a woman in her forties with non-small cell lung cancer. Sequenced: distant non-tumor lung tissue. The CDR3 protein is CASSPRTGVNYGYTF. CDR3 DNA: TGTGCCAGCTCCCCCCGGACAGGGGTGAACTATGGCTACACCTTC.